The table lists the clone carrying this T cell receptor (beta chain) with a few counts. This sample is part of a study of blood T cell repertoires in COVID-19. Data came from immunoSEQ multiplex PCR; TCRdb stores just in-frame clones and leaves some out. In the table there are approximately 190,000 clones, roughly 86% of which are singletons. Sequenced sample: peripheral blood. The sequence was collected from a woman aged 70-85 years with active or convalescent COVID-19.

The CDR3 loop is CASRGGSEAFF. DNA of the CDR3: TGTGCCAGCAGGGGGGGGTCCGAAGCTTTCTTT. The V and J genes are TRBV3-1 (or the pseudogene TRBV3-2) and TRBJ1-1, with a tentative D call TRBD1 (5 bases). V was shortened by 6 bases and J by 8 bases, with 10 bases between the two germline ends. The CDR3 is 11 residues long. Germline loops: CDR1 LGHDT, CDR2 YNNKEL (reference sequence).